This T cell receptor beta chain originates from a study of PD-L1 blockade in urothelial cancer. The time point is: pretreatment peripheral blood. Pretreatment and on-treatment blood mononuclear cell samples were taken, totaling between 1 and 8 time points per patient. Sequencing was performed with immunoSEQ multiplex PCR; in TCRdb, only in-frame clones are kept and a portion is missing. The table shows around 130,000 clones, with approximately 84% occurring only once. This CDR3 has 17 residues. V shed 5 bases and J shed 0 bases, with 14 bases lying between them. Germline V lookup: CDR1 SEHNR, CDR2 FQNEAQ (reference sequence).

The chain recombines TRBV7-9 with TRBJ2-6, with D tentatively TRBD1 (6 bases). The sample was PBMCs, taken around atezolizumab (anti-PD-L1) treatment. This sequence originates from a man aged 50 to 60 with urothelial cancer. CDR3 sequence: CASSPRGQSSGANVLTF. Written as DNA, the CDR3 is TGTGCCAGCAGCCCCCGGGGACAATCCTCTGGGGCCAACGTCCTGACTTTC.